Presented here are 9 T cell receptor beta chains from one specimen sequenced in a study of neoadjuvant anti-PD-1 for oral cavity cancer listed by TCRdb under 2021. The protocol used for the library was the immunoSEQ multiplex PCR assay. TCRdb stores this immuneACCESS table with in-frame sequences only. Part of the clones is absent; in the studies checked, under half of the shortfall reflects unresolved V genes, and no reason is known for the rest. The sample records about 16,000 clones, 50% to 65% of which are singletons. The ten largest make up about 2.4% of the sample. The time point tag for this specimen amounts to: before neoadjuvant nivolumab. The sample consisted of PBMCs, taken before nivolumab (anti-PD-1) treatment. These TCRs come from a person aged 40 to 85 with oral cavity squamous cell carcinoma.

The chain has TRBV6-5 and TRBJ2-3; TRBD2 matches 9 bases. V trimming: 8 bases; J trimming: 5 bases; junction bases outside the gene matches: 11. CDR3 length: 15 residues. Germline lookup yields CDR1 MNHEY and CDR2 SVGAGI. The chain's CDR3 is CASGDVRGGGDTQYF. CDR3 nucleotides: TGTGCCAGCGGAGATGTGCGGGGGGGAGGAGATACGCAGTATTTT.

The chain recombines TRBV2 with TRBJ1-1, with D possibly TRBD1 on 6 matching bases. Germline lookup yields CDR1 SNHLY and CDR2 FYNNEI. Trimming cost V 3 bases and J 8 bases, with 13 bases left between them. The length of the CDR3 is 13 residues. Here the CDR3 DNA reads TGTGCCAGCAGTGAGTTGGGGACAAGGGAAGCTTTCTTT. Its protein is CASSELGTREAFF.

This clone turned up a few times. CDR3 residues: CASSLGDRATNYGYTF. DNA of the CDR3: TGTGCCAGCAGCTTAGGGGACAGGGCCACTAACTATGGCTACACCTTC. The chain combines TRBV13 with TRBJ1-2; 8 positions match TRBD1. Germline assignment: CDR1 PRHDT and CDR2 FYEKMQ (reference sequence). The V and J ends lost 0 bases and 0 bases, in that order; junction bases with no gene match: 3. This CDR3 spans 16 amino acids.

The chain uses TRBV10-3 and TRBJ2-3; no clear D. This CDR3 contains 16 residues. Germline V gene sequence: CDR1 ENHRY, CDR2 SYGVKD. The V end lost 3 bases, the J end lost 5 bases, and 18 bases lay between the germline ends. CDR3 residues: CAISEAGESGRDTQYF. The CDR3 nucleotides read TGTGCCATCAGTGAAGCTGGCGAGAGTGGTCGAGATACGCAGTATTTT.

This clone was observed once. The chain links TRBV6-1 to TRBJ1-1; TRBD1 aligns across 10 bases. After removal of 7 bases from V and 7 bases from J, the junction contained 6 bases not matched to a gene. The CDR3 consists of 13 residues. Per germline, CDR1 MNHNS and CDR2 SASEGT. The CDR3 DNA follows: TGTGCCAGCACAGACAGGGGGCCGGTTGAAGCTTTCTTT. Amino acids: CASTDRGPVEAFF.

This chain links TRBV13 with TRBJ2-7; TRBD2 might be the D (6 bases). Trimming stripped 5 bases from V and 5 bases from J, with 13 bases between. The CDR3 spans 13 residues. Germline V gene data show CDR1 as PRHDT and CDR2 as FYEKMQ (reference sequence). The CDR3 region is CASSIRLVDEQYF. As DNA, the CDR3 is TGTGCCAGCAGCATACGACTAGTTGACGAGCAGTACTTC.

CDR3 residues: CASSLAGGVRVGETQYF. The CDR3 nucleotides read TGCGCCAGCAGCTTAGCGGGAGGAGTTCGTGTGGGAGAGACCCAGTACTTC. The rearrangement joins TRBV5-1 to TRBJ2-5; TRBD2 aligns across 9 bases. Germline-derived CDR1 and CDR2 are SGHRS and YFSETQ. The CDR3 runs 17 residues. The J segment lost 4 bases and the V segment lost 2 bases, leaving 12 bases of the junction unmatched.

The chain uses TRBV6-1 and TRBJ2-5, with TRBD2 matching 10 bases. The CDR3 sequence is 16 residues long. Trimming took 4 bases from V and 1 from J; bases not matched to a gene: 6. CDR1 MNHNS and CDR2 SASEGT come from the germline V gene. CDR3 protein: CASSGPRLAGQETQYF. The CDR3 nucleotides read TGTGCCAGCAGTGGACCGAGACTAGCGGGCCAAGAGACCCAGTACTTC.

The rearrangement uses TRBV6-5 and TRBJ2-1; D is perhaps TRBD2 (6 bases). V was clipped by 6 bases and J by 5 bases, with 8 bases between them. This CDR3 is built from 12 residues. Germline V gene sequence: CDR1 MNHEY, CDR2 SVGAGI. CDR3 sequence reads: CASSPGDNEQFF. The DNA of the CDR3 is TGTGCCAGCAGCCCGGGGGACAATGAGCAGTTCTTC.